Shown below are 31 T cell receptor beta chains from a single sample sequenced in a study of OX40 agonist ivuxolimab in advanced cancers. Clones were read by immunoSEQ multiplex PCR, and TCRdb kept only the in-frame ones, dropping some. The sample contains more than 65,000 clones, 70% to 90% of which appear only once. Sample: CD4+ or CD8+ T cells sorted from blood, taken in a trial of the OX40 agonist ivuxolimab. All receptors derive from an adult with an advanced solid tumor such as melanoma, head and neck, liver or kidney cancer.

This sequence joins TRBV29-1 and TRBJ1-2; a possible D gene is TRBD1 (6 bases). This CDR3 is 12 amino acids long. Per germline, CDR1 SQVTM and CDR2 ANQGSEA. Trimming removed 7 bases from V and 7 bases from J, with 16 bases in between. This CDR3 reads CSATTGIGGYTF. The DNA of the CDR3 is TGCAGCGCCACAACAGGGATCGGTGGCTACACCTTC.

The chain's CDR3 is CASSRTVSQPQHF. The CDR3 nucleotides read TGTGCCAGCTCCCGGACAGTTTCTCAGCCCCAGCATTTT. The rearrangement joins TRBV18 to TRBJ1-5; tentative D call: TRBD1 (6 bases). Germline CDR1 and CDR2: KGHSH and LQKENI. Trimming took 6 bases from V and 6 from J, leaving 12 bases between them. This CDR3 is 13 amino acids long.

In this sample, this clone turned up once. Written as DNA, the CDR3 is TGTGCCAGTAGTAGCCGATCTGGGGAGACCCAGTACTTC. Encoded protein: CASSSRSGETQYF. This chain links TRBV19 with TRBJ2-5, with D unresolved. From germline, CDR1 is LNHDA and CDR2 SQIVND (reference sequence). V was trimmed by 4 bases and J by 5 bases, leaving 11 bases between them. The CDR3 loop spans 13 amino acids. Together with reference TRBV19 and TRBJ2-5, the CDR3 gives the full variable domain: DGGITQSPKYLFRKEGQNVTLSCEQNLNHDAMYWYRQDPGQGLRLIYYSQIVNDFQKGDIAEGYSVSREKKESFPLTVTSAQKNPTAFYLCASSSRSGETQYFGPGTRLLVL.

This chain connects TRBV18 to TRBJ1-2; tentative D call: TRBD1 (5 bases). This CDR3 is 16 amino acids long. The germline V gene encodes CDR1 KGHSH and CDR2 LQKENI. Trimming left V 1 base short and J 1 base short, with 13 bases between. The CDR3 spells CASSPRDGLINYGYTF. CDR3 DNA: TGTGCCAGCTCACCACGGGACGGCCTTATTAACTATGGCTACACCTTC.

This rearrangement joins TRBV6-5 to TRBJ2-2; 7 positions match TRBD2. CDR3 size: 15 residues. Looked up from germline, CDR1 is MNHEY and CDR2 is SVGAGI. V shed 8 bases and J 0 bases; nucleotides not matched to a gene: 6. The CDR3 loop is CASWSGEPNTGELFF. In DNA form, the CDR3 reads TGTGCCAGCTGGAGCGGGGAACCGAACACCGGGGAGCTGTTTTTT.

The chain recombines TRBV11-2 with TRBJ1-2; D possibly corresponds to TRBD1 (5 bases). This CDR3 region has 13 residues. The germline gives CDR1 SGHAT, CDR2 FQNNGV. The V gene lost 5 bases and the J gene lost 8 bases, with 15 bases spanning the gap. The CDR3 here is CASSMGRSRGYTF. CDR3 sequence (DNA): TGTGCCAGCAGCATGGGACGGAGCAGGGGCTACACCTTC. The variable domain in full, completed from reference TRBV11-2 and TRBJ1-2, reads EAGVAQSPRYKIIEKRQSVAFWCNPISGHATLYWYQQILGQGPKLLIQFQNNGVVDDSQLPKDRFSAERLKGVDSTLKIQPAKLEDSAVYLCASSMGRSRGYTFGSGTRLTVV.

The J gene is TRBJ1-2, the V gene TRBV11-2; D is undetermined. Germline V gives CDR1 SGHAT, CDR2 FQNNGV. The V and J ends lost 3 bases and 5 bases respectively, with 4 bases between them. The CDR3 is 11 amino acids. CDR3 DNA sequence: TGTGCCAGCAGCTTCGGATATGGCTACACCTTC. Protein: CASSFGYGYTF.

The DNA of the CDR3 is TGTGCCTGGAGTCGGACGGCATATAGCAATCAGCCCCAGCATTTT. This sequence encodes CAWSRTAYSNQPQHF. The J gene is TRBJ1-5, the V gene TRBV30; D call uncertain. V was shortened by 2 bases and J by 0 bases, with 11 bases between the two germline ends. The V gene's germline CDR1 is GTSNPN and CDR2 SVGIG (reference sequence). The CDR3 covers 15 residues. Complete variable domain (other parts from reference TRBV30 and TRBJ1-5): SQTIHQWPATLVQPVGSPLSLECTVEGTSNPNLYWYRQAAGRGLQLLFYSVGIGQISSEVPQNLSASRPQDRQFILSSKKLLLSDSGFYLCAWSRTAYSNQPQHFGDGTRLSIL.

The rearrangement links TRBV7-2 to TRBJ1-2; 7 bases match TRBD1. V lost 3 bases and J lost 4; bases outside the gene matches: 2. Germline V gene data show CDR1 as SGHTA and CDR2 as FQGNSA. This CDR3 is 13 amino acids long. CDR3 protein: CASSFDRAYGYTF. The CDR3 nucleotides are TGTGCCAGCAGCTTCGACAGGGCCTATGGCTACACCTTC.

V usage is TRBV29-1 and J usage is TRBJ2-7, with 10 bases matching TRBD2. Germline loops: CDR1 SQVTM, CDR2 ANQGSEA. The CDR3 loop spans 14 amino acids. V gave up 5 bases and J gave up 0 bases; unmatched junction bases: 4. The CDR3 reads CSVLGLADSYEQYF. The CDR3 DNA follows: TGCAGCGTTTTAGGACTAGCGGACTCCTACGAGCAGTACTTC.

The chain is built from TRBV28 and TRBJ2-5; TRBD2 agrees at 9 bases. Germline V lookup: CDR1 MDHEN, CDR2 SYDVKM. The CDR3 has 14 amino acids. V was clipped by 4 bases and J by 9 bases; unmatched bases: 9. CDR3 amino acids: CASSSPSGEKAQYF. CDR3 nucleotides: TGTGCCAGCAGTTCCCCTAGCGGGGAAAAGGCCCAGTACTTC.

V is TRBV19 and J is TRBJ2-7; 7 bases are a match to TRBD1. The CDR3 totals 13 residues. J lost 5 bases, V lost 6 bases, and 7 bases had no gene match. Germline V CDR1 and CDR2: LNHDA, SQIVND (reference sequence). The CDR3 spells CASRRQGVHEQYF. Here the CDR3 DNA reads TGTGCCAGTAGGAGACAGGGAGTCCACGAGCAGTACTTC.

The chain uses TRBV7-2 and TRBJ1-1; no reliable D call. Deletions cut 2 bases from V and 8 bases from J, with 12 bases between. The CDR3 is made up of 13 amino acids. CDR1 SGHTA and CDR2 FQGNSA come from the germline V gene. The CDR3 loop is CASSLTGWQEAFF. CDR3 nucleotide sequence: TGTGCCAGCAGCTTAACCGGTTGGCAGGAAGCTTTCTTT.

V is TRBV19 and J is TRBJ1-4; D gene ambiguous. This CDR3 contains 16 residues. Deletions cut 3 bases from V and 4 bases from J, with 15 bases between. Germline V gene data show CDR1 as LNHDA and CDR2 as SQIVND (reference sequence). CDR3 sequence (DNA): TGTGCCAGTAGTATTTTTCCTGGCCAGAGTAATGAAAAACTGTTTTTT. It specifies CASSIFPGQSNEKLFF. The whole variable domain, filled in from reference TRBV19 and TRBJ1-4, reads DGGITQSPKYLFRKEGQNVTLSCEQNLNHDAMYWYRQDPGQGLRLIYYSQIVNDFQKGDIAEGYSVSREKKESFPLTVTSAQKNPTAFYLCASSIFPGQSNEKLFFGSGTQLSVL.

The rearrangement links TRBV6-1 to TRBJ1-1; 7 positions agree with TRBD1. CDR3 size: 14 residues. V shed 7 bases and J 4 bases; nucleotides not matched to a gene: 9. The germline V gene encodes CDR1 MNHNS and CDR2 SASEGT. In nucleotides, the CDR3 is TGTGCCAGCATCGATTGGAACAGGGGCACTGAAGCTTTCTTT. It encodes CASIDWNRGTEAFF.

The genes are TRBV10-1 and TRBJ1-2; D perhaps matches TRBD1 (5 bases). Germline assignment: CDR1 WNHNN and CDR2 SYGVQD (reference sequence). CDR3 length: 14 residues. Trimming took off 0 bases at V and 4 bases at J, with 9 bases between the two ends. CDR3 sequence reads: CASSESGAPYGYTF. In nucleotides, the CDR3 is TGCGCCAGCAGTGAGTCAGGGGCACCCTATGGCTACACCTTC.

The rearrangement uses TRBV5-1 and TRBJ1-2, with a tentative D call TRBD1 (5 bases). CDR1 SGHRS and CDR2 YFSETQ come from the germline V gene. The CDR3 has 16 residues. V lost 0 bases and J lost 1, with 13 bases in between. CDR3: CASSLGDRELNYGYTF. Here the CDR3 DNA reads TGCGCCAGCAGCTTGGGGGACCGAGAGCTTAACTATGGCTACACCTTC.

V and J are TRBV28 and TRBJ2-2; D ambiguous. Germline CDR1 MDHEN, CDR2 SYDVKM. V shed 5 bases and J shed 4 bases, with 8 bases lying between them. The CDR3 runs to 13 residues. CDR3 sequence reads: CASSPESTGELFF. CDR3 nucleotides: TGTGCCAGCAGTCCCGAGTCCACCGGGGAGCTGTTTTTT.

V and J are TRBV28 and TRBJ2-1, with TRBD2 matching over 11 bases. The CDR3 is 16 residues long. Trimming at V came to 8 bases and at J to 3 bases, leaving 9 bases not matched to a gene. Germline V lookup: CDR1 MDHEN, CDR2 SYDVKM. This chain's CDR3 is CASGTSTSGSYNEQFF. DNA of the CDR3: TGTGCCAGCGGCACGTCAACTAGCGGGAGCTACAATGAGCAGTTCTTC.

V usage is TRBV28 and J usage is TRBJ1-2, with 9 bases matching TRBD1. The CDR3 has 14 amino acids. The trim removed 8 bases at V and 7 bases at J, leaving 11 bases unmatched. The V gene's germline CDR1 is MDHEN and CDR2 SYDVKM. DNA for the CDR3: TGTGCCAGCGGGGGAACAGGGGGCGCGGCTGGCTACACCTTC. As protein: CASGGTGGAAGYTF.

The chain is built from TRBV2 and TRBJ2-7; a possible D gene is TRBD2 (6 bases). The CDR3 contains 15 residues. Looked up from germline, CDR1 is SNHLY and CDR2 is FYNNEI. V lost 9 bases and J lost 2, with 20 bases in between. CDR3 sequence reads: CASIRRERGPYEQYF. The DNA of the CDR3 is TGTGCCAGTATTCGGAGGGAAAGGGGCCCCTACGAGCAGTACTTC.

The CDR3 DNA follows: TGTGCCAGCAGTGAAAATCGGGCGGGAGGGCCCACAGATACGCAGTATTTT. Protein product: CASSENRAGGPTDTQYF. This sequence joins TRBV6-1 and TRBJ2-3; TRBD2 agrees at 9 bases. V shed 2 bases, J shed 2 bases, and the junction held 8 bases outside the gene matches. The CDR3 loop spans 17 amino acids. Germline V gene data show CDR1 as MNHNS and CDR2 as SASEGT.

The chain combines TRBV7-8 with TRBJ2-3, with 10 bases aligning to TRBD2. The CDR3 extends over 17 amino acids. Germline V gene data show CDR1 as SGHVS and CDR2 as FQNEAQ. Trimming took 2 bases from V and 4 from J; bases not matched to a gene: 9. The CDR3, as DNA: TGTGCCAGCAGCTTAAGAAGCGGGAGGGCCATGGCAGATACGCAGTATTTT. Translated: CASSLRSGRAMADTQYF.

The chain recombines TRBV5-1 with TRBJ2-7, with TRBD1 matching over 7 bases. From germline, CDR1 is SGHRS and CDR2 YFSETQ. The CDR3 has 17 amino acids. The V and J ends lost 6 bases and 2 bases, in that order; junction bases with no gene match: 17. CDR3 sequence reads: CASKSDSVQGVPYEQYF. In DNA, the CDR3 is TGCGCCAGCAAGAGCGATTCGGTCCAGGGGGTTCCCTACGAGCAGTACTTC. The full variable domain, completed using reference TRBV5-1 and TRBJ2-7, is KAGVTQTPRYLIKTRGQQVTLSCSPISGHRSVSWYQQTPGQGLQFLFEYFSETQRNKGNFPGRFSGRQFSNSRSEMNVSTLELGDSALYLCASKSDSVQGVPYEQYFGPGTRLTVT.

V and J are TRBV27 and TRBJ1-1; 7 bases map to TRBD1. V lost 6 bases, J lost 0 bases, and 10 bases stayed unmatched. The CDR3 length is 16 residues. From germline, CDR1 is MNHEY and CDR2 SMNVEV (reference sequence). The DNA of the CDR3 is TGTGCCAGCAGAAGACAGGGTAGGCCCATGAACACTGAAGCTTTCTTT. Translation gives CASRRQGRPMNTEAFF.

This chain connects TRBV10-3 to TRBJ2-3; the match to TRBD2 covers 12 bases. Looked up from germline, CDR1 is ENHRY and CDR2 is SYGVKD. The CDR3 sequence is 15 residues long. The V and J ends lost 10 bases and 5 bases, in that order; junction bases with no gene match: 10. CDR3 bases: TGTGCCACCCTAAAGCCGGGACTAGCGGGAGATACGCAGTATTTT. Translation gives CATLKPGLAGDTQYF.

This clone occurred once. The CDR3 region is CASSWNQETQYF. For the CDR3, the DNA is TGTGCCAGCAGCTGGAACCAAGAGACCCAGTACTTC. The genes are TRBV6-1 and TRBJ2-5; D uncertain. The germline V gene encodes CDR1 MNHNS and CDR2 SASEGT. The germline V and J ends were trimmed by 6 bases and 0 bases, with 5 bases remaining between them. This CDR3 contains 12 residues.

As regards this clone: One end of the junction fails to match germline, which may point to a read error. The V gene is TRBV10-1, the J gene TRBJ2-7; 9 bases map to TRBD1. The CDR3 spans 15 residues. The germline V gene has CDR1 WNHNN and CDR2 SYGVQD (reference sequence). The CDR3 loop is CASSGRGTGSSEQYF. The DNA for the CDR3 is TGCGCCAGCAGCGGCCGGGGGACAGGGTCCTCCGAGCAGTACTTC.

The CDR3 nucleotides are TGTGCCTGGAGAGGTAAGGGACCCCCCTACGAGCAGTACTTC. This sequence encodes CAWRGKGPPYEQYF. This chain uses TRBV30 with TRBJ2-7, with D perhaps matching TRBD1 or TRBD2 (5 bases each). The CDR3 runs 14 residues. Trimming pared 3 bases from V and 2 bases from J, leaving 14 bases between. Per the germline V gene, CDR1 is GTSNPN and CDR2 is SVGIG (reference sequence).

The chain joins TRBV6-5 to TRBJ1-1, with D uncertain. Germline CDR1 reads MNHEY; CDR2 reads SVGAGI. There are 13 residues in the CDR3. Trimming cost V 0 bases and J 10 bases, with 12 bases left between them. CDR3 protein: CASSYSTGEGAFF. CDR3 in DNA: TGTGCCAGCAGTTACTCGACCGGGGAGGGAGCTTTCTTT.

The chain recombines TRBV12-5 with TRBJ1-5; D possibly corresponds to TRBD1 (5 bases). CDR1 is LGHNT and CDR2 is FRNRAP in the germline V gene. V was clipped by 6 bases and J by 0 bases, with 6 bases between them. This CDR3 has 13 amino acids. The CDR3 bases are TGTGCTAGTGGACAGGATAGCAATCAGCCCCAGCATTTT. Protein product: CASGQDSNQPQHF. The whole variable domain, remainder taken from reference TRBV12-5 and TRBJ1-5, is DARVTQTPRHKVTEMGQEVTMRCQPILGHNTVFWYRQTMMQGLELLAYFRNRAPLDDSGMPKDRFSAEMPDATLATLKIQPSEPRDSAVYFCASGQDSNQPQHFGDGTRLSIL.